This T cell receptor beta chain originates from a study of blood T cells in healthy people across ages. Regarding the study as a whole: With unsorted PBMCs, a conclusive comparison of naive versus antigen-experienced cells was not possible. A strong correlation was found between TCR beta diversity and the percentage of naive T cells.

Peripheral blood, roughly 9.1 milliliters per donor, was collected. This clonotype was recorded a few times. The antigen remains undetermined. V dropped 3 bases and J dropped 7; count of bases not matched to a gene: 7. The CDR3 runs to 14 residues. A second PCR, run for about 7 to 11 cycles, used a sample-barcoded 5' primer plus a J-beta primer mix. TCRdb independently ran MiXCR on the 5' RACE reads; one entry per CDR3 protein. The table includes around 1,900,000 distinct CDR3 sequences, approximately 40% detected once. This sequence was found in a human donor in good health. The sequenced material came from blood. This sequence joins TRBV12-3 or TRBV12-4 and TRBJ1-2; TRBD1 agrees at 8 bases. The CDR3 region has the DNA TGTGCCAGCAGTTTCGATGGACAGGGCCGTGGCTACACCTTC. It is translated as CASSFDGQGRGYTF.